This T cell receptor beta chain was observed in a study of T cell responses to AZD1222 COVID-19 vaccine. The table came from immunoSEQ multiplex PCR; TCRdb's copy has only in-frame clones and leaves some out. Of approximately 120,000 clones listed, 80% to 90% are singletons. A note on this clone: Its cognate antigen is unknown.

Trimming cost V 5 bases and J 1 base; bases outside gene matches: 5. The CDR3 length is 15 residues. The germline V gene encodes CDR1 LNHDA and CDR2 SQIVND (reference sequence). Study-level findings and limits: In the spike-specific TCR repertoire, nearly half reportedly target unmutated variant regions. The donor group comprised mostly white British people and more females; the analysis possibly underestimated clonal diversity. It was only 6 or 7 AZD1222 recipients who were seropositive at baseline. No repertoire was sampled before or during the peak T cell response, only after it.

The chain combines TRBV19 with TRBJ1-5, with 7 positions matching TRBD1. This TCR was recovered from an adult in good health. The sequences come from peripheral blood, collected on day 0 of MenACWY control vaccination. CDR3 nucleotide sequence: TGTGCCAGTAGTCCCCCGGACAGGAGCAATCAGCCCCAGCATTTT. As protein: CASSPPDRSNQPQHF.